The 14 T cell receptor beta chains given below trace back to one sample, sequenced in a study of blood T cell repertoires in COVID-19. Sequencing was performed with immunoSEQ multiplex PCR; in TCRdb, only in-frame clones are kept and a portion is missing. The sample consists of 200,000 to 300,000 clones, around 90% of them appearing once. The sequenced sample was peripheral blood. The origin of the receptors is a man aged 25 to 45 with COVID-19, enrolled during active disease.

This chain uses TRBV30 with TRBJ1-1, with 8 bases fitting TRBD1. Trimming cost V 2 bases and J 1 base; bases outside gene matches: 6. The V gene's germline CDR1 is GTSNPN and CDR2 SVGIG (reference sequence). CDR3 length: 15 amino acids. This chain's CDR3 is CAWSLTGERNTEAFF. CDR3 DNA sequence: TGTGCCTGGAGTCTGACAGGGGAGCGGAACACTGAAGCTTTCTTT.

CDR3 region: CASSQAQGPNSPLHF. The CDR3, as DNA: TGTGCCAGCAGCCAAGCCCAGGGGCCCAATTCACCCCTCCACTTT. This rearrangement joins TRBV14 to TRBJ1-6; maybe TRBD1 (6 bases). Trimming stripped 1 base from V and 7 bases from J, with 11 bases between. This CDR3 contains 15 residues. Looked up from germline, CDR1 is SGHDN and CDR2 is FVKESK.

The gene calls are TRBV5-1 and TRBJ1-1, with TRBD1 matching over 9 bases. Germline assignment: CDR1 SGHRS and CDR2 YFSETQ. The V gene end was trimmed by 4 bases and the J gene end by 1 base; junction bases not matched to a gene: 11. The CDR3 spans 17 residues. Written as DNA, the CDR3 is TGCGCCAGCAGCCTGTTTACAGGGGGCTCTCCGAACACTGAAGCTTTCTTT. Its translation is CASSLFTGGSPNTEAFF.

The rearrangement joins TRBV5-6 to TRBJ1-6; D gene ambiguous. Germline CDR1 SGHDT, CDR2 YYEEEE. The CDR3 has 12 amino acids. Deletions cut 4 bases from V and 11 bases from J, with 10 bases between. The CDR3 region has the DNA TGTGCCAGCAGCGTCGGCGGAACACCCCTCCACTTT. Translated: CASSVGGTPLHF.

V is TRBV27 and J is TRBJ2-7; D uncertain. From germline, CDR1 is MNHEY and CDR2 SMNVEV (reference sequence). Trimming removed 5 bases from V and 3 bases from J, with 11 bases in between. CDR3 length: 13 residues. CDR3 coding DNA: TGTGCCAGCAGTACGTCCTCCTACTACGAGCAGTACTTC. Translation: CASSTSSYYEQYF.

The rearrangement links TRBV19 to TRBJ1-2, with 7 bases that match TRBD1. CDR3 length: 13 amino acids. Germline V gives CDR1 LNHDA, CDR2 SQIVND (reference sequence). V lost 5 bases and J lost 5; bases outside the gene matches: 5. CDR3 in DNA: TGTGCCAGTAGTTCAGGGGGAAGGTATGGCTACACCTTC. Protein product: CASSSGGRYGYTF.

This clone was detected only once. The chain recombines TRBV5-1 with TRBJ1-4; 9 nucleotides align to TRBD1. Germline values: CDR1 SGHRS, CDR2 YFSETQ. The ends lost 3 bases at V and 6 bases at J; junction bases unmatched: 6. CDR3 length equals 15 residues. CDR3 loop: CASSSTGTGYEKLFF. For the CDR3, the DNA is TGCGCCAGCAGCTCAACCGGGACAGGGTATGAAAAACTGTTTTTT.

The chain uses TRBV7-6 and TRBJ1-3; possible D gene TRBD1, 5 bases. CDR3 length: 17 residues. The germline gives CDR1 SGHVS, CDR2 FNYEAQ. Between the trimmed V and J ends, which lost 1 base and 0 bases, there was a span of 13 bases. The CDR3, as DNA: TGTGCCAGCAGCTTAGGGGGCCACGGGAGCTCTGGAAACACCATATATTTT. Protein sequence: CASSLGGHGSSGNTIYF.

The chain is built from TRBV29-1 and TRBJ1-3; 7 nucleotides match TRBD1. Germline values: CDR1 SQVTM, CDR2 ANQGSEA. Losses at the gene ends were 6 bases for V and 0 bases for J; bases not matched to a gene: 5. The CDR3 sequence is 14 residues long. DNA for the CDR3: TGCAGCGTACTTACAGGGGACTCTGGAAACACCATATATTTT. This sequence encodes CSVLTGDSGNTIYF.

CDR3 region: CASSPRTGSMTFGDNQPQHF. As DNA, the CDR3 is TGTGCCAGTAGTCCCCGGACAGGGTCTATGACATTTGGGGACAATCAGCCCCAGCATTTT. V is TRBV19 and J is TRBJ1-5; 8 bases fit TRBD1. V shed 5 bases and J 3 bases; nucleotides not matched to a gene: 21. CDR1 is LNHDA, CDR2 SQIVND, per germline (reference sequence). The CDR3 has 20 amino acids.

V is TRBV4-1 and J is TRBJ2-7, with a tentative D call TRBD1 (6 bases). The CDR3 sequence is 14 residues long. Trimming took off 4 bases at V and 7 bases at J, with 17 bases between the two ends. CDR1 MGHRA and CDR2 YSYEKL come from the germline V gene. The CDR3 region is CASSLGRDNLEQYF. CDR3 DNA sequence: TGCGCCAGCAGCCTAGGCCGGGACAACCTAGAGCAGTACTTC.

The CDR3 DNA reads TGTGCCAGCAGGAGGGGAGGGGATACTGAAGCTTTCTTT. This gives the protein CASRRGGDTEAFF. The chain recombines TRBV27 with TRBJ1-1, with a tentative D call TRBD1 (5 bases). Germline V lookup: CDR1 MNHEY, CDR2 SMNVEV (reference sequence). Trimming took 6 bases from V and 5 from J, leaving 13 bases between them. The CDR3 length is 13 residues.

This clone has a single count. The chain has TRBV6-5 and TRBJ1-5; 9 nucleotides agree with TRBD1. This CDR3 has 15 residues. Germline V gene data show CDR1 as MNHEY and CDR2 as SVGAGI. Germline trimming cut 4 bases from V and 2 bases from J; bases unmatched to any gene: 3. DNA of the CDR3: TGTGCCAGCAGTTCGACAGGGGGTGGCAATCAGCCCCAGCATTTT. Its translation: CASSSTGGGNQPQHF.

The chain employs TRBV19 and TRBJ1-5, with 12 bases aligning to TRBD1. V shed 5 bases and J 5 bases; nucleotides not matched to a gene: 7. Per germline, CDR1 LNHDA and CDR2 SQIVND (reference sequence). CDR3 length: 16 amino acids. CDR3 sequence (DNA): TGTGCCAGTAGTCCACGGGACAGGGGGCCTGATCAGCCCCAGCATTTT. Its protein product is CASSPRDRGPDQPQHF.